A selection of T cell receptor beta chains follows, all from one sample in a study of T cell responses to AZD1222 COVID-19 vaccine. TCRdb keeps only in-frame clones here, not all; method: immunoSEQ multiplex PCR. The table has over 45,000 clones, approximately 83% seen once; the top ten hold 15% to 20%. This sample comprised peripheral blood, obtained on day 0 of AZD1222 vaccination. All receptors come from an adult in good health. CDR3s include the opening cysteine and the closing phenylalanine or tryptophan.

TRBV6-5,TRBJ2-7,CASTPGQGGYEQYF
TRBV29-1,TRBJ2-7,CSVAQPYEQYF
TRBV11-3,TRBJ2-1,CASRQTSGSFEQFF
TRBV18,TRBJ2-2,CASSPRSSGRWDTGELFF
TRBV4-1,TRBJ1-1,CASSHLQGRENTEAFF
TRBV30,TRBJ2-2,CAWSTMRGAGELFF
TRBV3-1/TRBV3-2,TRBJ1-5,CASSESGTPYQPQHF
TRBV6-4,TRBJ2-1,CASSVMVGRAYNEQFF
TRBV9,TRBJ1-4,CASSVAGQGSGKLFF
TRBV2,TRBJ2-7,CASSEGGLAAHYEQYF